This T cell receptor (beta chain) was retrieved from a study of beta chain features in type 1 diabetes (dated by TCRdb to about 2018). For the wider study: Patients and healthy donors did not differ in mean age, gender distribution, total cell number or subset yield. A total of roughly 110 million sorted cells were examined across all samples, and the number of cells per subset was strongly correlated with RNA yield. In the study, TCRB repertoires of sorted circulating CD4+ T cell subsets from recently diagnosed type 1 diabetes patients were compared with those of matched healthy donors. Naive and central memory subsets were obtained from all 30 or so donors, but regulatory and stem cell-like memory subsets were isolated from only 8 patients and roughly 8 healthy donors. Findings and caveats that apply to the study as a whole: Patients with type 1 diabetes made fewer insertions and deleted more nucleotides at VDJ recombination sites, implying thymic rearrangement abnormalities. In all four CD4+ subsets, TCRB CDR3 length was moderately but significantly shorter in type 1 diabetes patients. Naive, central memory and regulatory TCRB repertoires appeared to be more alike among patients than among healthy donors. Shorter templates might be favored by PCR, yet because patient and control samples were amplified and corrected together, any such skew would affect both groups equally. Because cDNA was sequenced instead of genomic DNA, activated cells with high expression could be over-represented, although the groups did not differ in activation or CD3 levels. HLA sub-analyses involved small numbers of individuals, so any influence of HLA type on TCRB rearrangement remained unresolved.

Note on this clone: It has no known antigen specificity. No base-level quality is on record; no much larger clone is a single base apart.

A single peripheral blood draw of about 116 mL on average was collected from each donor into heparinised tubes. A BD FACSAria II and a panel including CD45RO, CCR7, CD25, CD127, CD95 and CD27 were used to sort naive, central memory, regulatory and stem cell-like memory CD4+ T cells. Purity was above 98% for every sorted population. PBMCs were isolated right away by Lymphoprep density gradient centrifugation and were stained directly, without culture. So that batch effects would be minimized, each experiment stained and sorted samples in pairs, pairing one healthy donor with one patient. The entire isolated RNA was reverse transcribed using the High Capacity cDNA Reverse Transcription Kit, and thus expressed TCRB transcripts were sequenced. Deep immunoSEQ sequencing was performed on naive, central memory and regulatory T cell samples, with an average of roughly 4 million total reads per sample. Sorted cells were lysed in RLT buffer, and RNA was extracted using DNase-treated RNeasy Micro or Mini kits according to cell number. Each cell subset was processed on its own to prevent cross-contamination, while patient and healthy donor samples were processed together. The immunoSEQ multiplex PCR was used to amplify TCRB sequences from cDNA, yielding 87-bp fragments that span the CDR3 region. Sequencing of the amplicons was performed on the Illumina HiSeq platform. In the source study's methods: Synthetic template baselines were used to correct PCR bias computationally, reads within Hamming distance 2 were collapsed, and singletons that could not be merged were discarded. Reads were aligned against IMGT so that V, D and J genes, CDR3 length and insertions or deletions at six rearrangement sites could be assigned. Within each subset, clonotype counts were normalized to sorted cell number, after which true diversity and Gini coefficients were computed with the tcR R package. The overlap coefficient, calculated on TCRB nucleotide sequences, was used to quantify repertoire sharing. Out-of-frame TCRB sequences from naive cells were analyzed to stand in for the pre-selection repertoire. In its TCRdb copy, this immuneACCESS table keeps in-frame sequences only and misses some clones. Where compared with another copy, unresolved V genes explain less than half of these, and the others have no known cause. The D gene and trimming were derived from the DNA, and the V and J assignments and clone size from that table. The sample yields 120,000 to 150,000 clones; around 9.3% were counted once. Jointly, the top ten make up 1.3% of the sample.

V is pared back by 5 bases and J by 2 bases, with 15 bases lying between the germline termini. CDR1 and CDR2, per the germline V gene (reference sequence), are SGHNT and YYREEE. The CDR3 starts with the cysteine, ends with the phenylalanine, and has 15 residues. Solely the CDR3 DNA is kept, with 45 bases framed from the first base. The chain is made from TRBV5-4 and TRBJ2-3; D gene: possibly TRBD2, on 6 matching bases. This receptor was obtained from a man aged 18-30 years in good health. Sequenced: naive CD4+ T cells from blood. The sample's cell subset or site label, decoded: true naive CD4+ T cells. The CDR3 protein is CASRTPGLPTDTQYF. The nucleotides are TGTGCCAGCAGAACTCCGGGACTTCCCACAGATACGCAGTATTTT.